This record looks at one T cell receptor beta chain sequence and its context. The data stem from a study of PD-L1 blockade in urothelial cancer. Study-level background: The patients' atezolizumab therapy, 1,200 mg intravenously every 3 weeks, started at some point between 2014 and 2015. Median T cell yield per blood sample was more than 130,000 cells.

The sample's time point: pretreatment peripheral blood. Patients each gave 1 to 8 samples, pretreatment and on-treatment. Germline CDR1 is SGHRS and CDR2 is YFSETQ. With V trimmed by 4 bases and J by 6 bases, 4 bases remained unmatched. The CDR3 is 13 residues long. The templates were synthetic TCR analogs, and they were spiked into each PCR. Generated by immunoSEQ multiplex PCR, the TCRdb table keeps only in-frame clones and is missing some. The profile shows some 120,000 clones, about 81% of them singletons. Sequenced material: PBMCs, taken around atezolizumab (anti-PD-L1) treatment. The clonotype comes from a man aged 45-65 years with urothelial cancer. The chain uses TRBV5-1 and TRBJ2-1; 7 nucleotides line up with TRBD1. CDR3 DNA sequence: TGCGCCAGCAGCGTAGACAGGGCCAATGAGCAGTTCTTC. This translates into CASSVDRANEQFF.